One and the same sample provided the 14 T cell receptor beta chains below, sequenced in a study of T cells after yellow fever vaccination. Via MiXCR, TCRdb re-called the 5' RACE reads, giving one row per CDR3 protein. The repertoire holds a few hundred thousand distinct CDR3 sequences, 17% seen once, with 17% in the top ten. This specimen consisted of PBMCs, obtained 5 days after the first yellow fever vaccination. The source is a young man who received the YFV17D yellow fever vaccine.

J is TRBJ1-6 and V is TRBV12-3 or TRBV12-4; 11 bases line up with TRBD1. V was clipped by 2 bases and J by 9 bases; unmatched bases: 3. This CDR3 comprises 15 residues. The CDR3: CASSLRTGGVSPLHF. The CDR3, as DNA: TGTGCCAGCAGTTTACGGACAGGGGGCGTTTCACCCCTCCACTTT.

Only a few counts were recorded for this clonotype. V and J are TRBV7-9 and TRBJ1-2; 8 bases match TRBD1. The V gene's germline CDR1 is SEHNR and CDR2 FQNEAQ (reference sequence). V trimming: 5 bases; J trimming: 8 bases; junction bases outside the gene matches: 13. This CDR3 region has 15 residues. This chain's CDR3 is CASSKDRVWFGGYTF. Written as DNA, the CDR3 is TGTGCCAGCAGCAAGGACAGGGTGTGGTTCGGGGGCTACACCTTC.

This clonotype was seen a few times. The J gene is TRBJ2-2, the V gene TRBV6-1, with D perhaps TRBD1 or TRBD2 (5 bases each). The CDR3 length is 14 residues. The V end was cut by 7 bases, the J end by 3 bases, with 12 bases between. Germline V gene data show CDR1 as MNHNS and CDR2 as SASEGT. CDR3 in amino acids: CASTGTLYTGELFF. In nucleotides, the CDR3 is TGTGCCAGCACCGGGACCTTATACACCGGGGAGCTGTTTTTT.

V is TRBV12-3 or TRBV12-4 and J is TRBJ2-7; 7 nucleotides agree with TRBD1. The CDR3 has 15 amino acids. V was clipped by 5 bases and J by 3 bases; unmatched bases: 10. CDR3 loop: CASSLGTARDYEQYF. DNA for the CDR3: TGTGCCAGCAGTCTAGGGACAGCGCGAGACTACGAGCAGTACTTC.

This clonotype was counted only a few times. The chain employs TRBV29-1 and TRBJ2-3; 7 nucleotides match TRBD1. CDR1 and CDR2 (germline): SQVTM, ANQGSEA. With V trimmed by 6 bases and J by 5 bases, 5 bases remained unmatched. The CDR3 spans 12 residues. CDR3 DNA sequence: TGCAGCGTCAGCCAGGGGGAAGATACGCAGTATTTT. It translates to CSVSQGEDTQYF.

This clonotype has just a few counts. The chain combines TRBV29-1 with TRBJ2-3; maybe TRBD2 (6 bases). The CDR3 runs 17 residues. V was pared by 4 bases and J by 0 bases, with 20 bases between. Germline CDR1 and CDR2: SQVTM and ANQGSEA. CDR3 nucleotides: TGCAGCGTTGGCGGGGTACGCTACGGGGAAAGCACAGATACGCAGTATTTT. This codes for CSVGGVRYGESTDTQYF.

V is TRBV25-1 and J is TRBJ2-3; TRBD1 aligns across 9 bases. V gave up 4 bases and J gave up 6 bases; unmatched junction bases: 11. This CDR3 has 16 amino acids. Germline CDR1 MGHDK, CDR2 SYGVNS. CDR3 DNA sequence: TGTGCCAGCAGTGCGTCCGGGACAGGGTGGGCGGATACGCAGTATTTT. Its translation: CASSASGTGWADTQYF.

About this clonotype: One end of the junction does not line up with germline, which may come from a read error. V gene TRBV5-1 combines with J gene TRBJ2-1; D possibly corresponds to TRBD2 (7 bases). Germline-derived CDR1 and CDR2 are SGHRS and YFSETQ. This CDR3 contains 12 residues. CDR3 sequence (DNA): TGCGCCAGCAGCGGGAGGGGGAATGAGCGGTTCTTC. Its protein is CASSGRGNERFF.

The gene calls are TRBV20-1 and TRBJ2-7; no firm D call. Per germline, CDR1 DFQATT and CDR2 SNEGSKA (reference sequence). V lost 0 bases and J lost 3, with 12 bases in between. The CDR3 runs 14 residues. For the CDR3, the DNA is TGCAGTGCTAGAGACCCGCGAACCGACTACGAGCAGTACTTC. Translation gives CSARDPRTDYEQYF.

The chain is built from TRBV11-3 and TRBJ2-2; 12 bases line up with TRBD1. The germline V gene encodes CDR1 SGHNT and CDR2 YENEEA. V lost 4 bases, J lost 6 bases, and 6 bases stayed unmatched. The length of the CDR3 is 16 residues. Here the CDR3 DNA reads TGTGCCAGCAGCTGGGGGGACAGGGGGCCCCCCGGGGAGCTGTTTTTT. Translation gives CASSWGDRGPPGELFF.

In nucleotides, the CDR3 is TGCGCCAGCAGCACAGGGCTTGCTGAAGCTTTCTTT. Translation gives CASSTGLAEAFF. The chain couples TRBV5-1 to TRBJ1-1; perhaps TRBD1 as D (6 bases). The CDR3 contains 12 residues. Deletions cut 4 bases from V and 6 bases from J, with 10 bases between. Germline V gives CDR1 SGHRS, CDR2 YFSETQ.

The rearrangement uses TRBV12-3 or TRBV12-4 and TRBJ2-2; 10 nucleotides agree with TRBD2. V gave up 3 bases and J gave up 0 bases; unmatched junction bases: 7. The CDR3 is 18 amino acids. CDR3 in amino acids: CASSFHSGGPTNTGELFF. In nucleotides, the CDR3 is TGTGCCAGCAGTTTTCATAGCGGGGGGCCTACGAACACCGGGGAGCTGTTTTTT.

This clonotype came up a few times. The chain is built from TRBV27 and TRBJ2-1; D is perhaps TRBD1 or TRBD2 (5 bases each). The CDR3 totals 16 residues. Germline CDR1 and CDR2: MNHEY and SMNVEV (reference sequence). The V end lost 4 bases, the J end lost 5 bases, and 18 bases lay between the germline ends. In DNA, the CDR3 is TGTGCCAGCAGTTCAATCTTGAGGGGAGCTCACAATGAGCAGTTCTTC. It is translated as CASSSILRGAHNEQFF.

This clonotype was recorded a few times. The CDR3 region is CASARRGAGTDTQYF. The CDR3 DNA is TGTGCCAGCGCCCGCAGGGGAGCAGGCACAGATACGCAGTATTTT. The chain joins TRBV6-1 to TRBJ2-3; D might be TRBD1 (6 bases). The CDR3 runs to 15 residues. Germline CDR1 MNHNS, CDR2 SASEGT. The germline V and J ends were trimmed by 8 bases and 1 base, with 16 bases remaining between them.